The text below deals with one T cell receptor beta chain. Its antigen is unidentified. This sample was taken from a study of lymphopenia after photon versus proton radiotherapy. Findings and caveats of the study: Proton therapy kept repertoires fairly stable, unlike photons, which gained effector/memory cells. After the lymphocyte nadir, photon-treated repertoires showed oligoclonal expansion, especially of CD8+ Temra cells. A bigger post-nadir fall in TCR diversity correlated inversely with survival time in deceased patients.

Measured with immunoSEQ multiplex PCR; TCRdb has only the in-frame clones, and not every one. The repertoire holds 70,000 or so clones, with around 92% as singletons. The material sequenced was peripheral blood, taken from a patient treated with photon-based radiotherapy. The source of this sequence is a woman aged 40 to 49 with cholangiocarcinoma.

CDR3 residues: CASSLAAITGTDTQYF. The CDR3 coding sequence is TGCGCCAGCAGCTTGGCCGCTATAACGGGAACAGATACGCAGTATTTT. This chain connects TRBV5-1 to TRBJ2-3, with D possibly TRBD2 on 5 matching bases. V was pared by 0 bases and J by 3 bases, with 14 bases between. CDR3 size: 16 residues. CDR1 and CDR2 (germline): SGHRS, YFSETQ.